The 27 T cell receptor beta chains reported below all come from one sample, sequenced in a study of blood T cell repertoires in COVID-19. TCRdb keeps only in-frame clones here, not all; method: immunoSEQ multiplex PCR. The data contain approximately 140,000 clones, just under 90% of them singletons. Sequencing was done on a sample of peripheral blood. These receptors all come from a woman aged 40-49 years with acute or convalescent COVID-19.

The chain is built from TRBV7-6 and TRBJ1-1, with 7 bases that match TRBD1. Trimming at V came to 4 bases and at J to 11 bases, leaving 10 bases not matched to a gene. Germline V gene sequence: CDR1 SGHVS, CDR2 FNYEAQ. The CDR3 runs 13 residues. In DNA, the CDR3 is TGTGCCAGCAGCTATTTTGAGGGGACAGTTGCTTTCTTT. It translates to CASSYFEGTVAFF. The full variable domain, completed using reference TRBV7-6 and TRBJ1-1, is GAGVSQSPRYKVTKRGQDVALRCDPISGHVSLYWYRQALGQGPEFLTYFNYEAQQDKSGLPNDRFSAERPEGSISTLTIQRTEQRDSAMYRCASSYFEGTVAFFGQGTRLTVV.

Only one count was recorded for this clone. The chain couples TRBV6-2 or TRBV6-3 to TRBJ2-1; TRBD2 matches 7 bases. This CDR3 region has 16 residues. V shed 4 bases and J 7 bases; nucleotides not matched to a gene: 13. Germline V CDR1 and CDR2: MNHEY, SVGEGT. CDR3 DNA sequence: TGTGCCAGCAGTTCCCTAGCGGAGTTGGGGGGGAATGAGCAGTTCTTC. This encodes CASSSLAELGGNEQFF.

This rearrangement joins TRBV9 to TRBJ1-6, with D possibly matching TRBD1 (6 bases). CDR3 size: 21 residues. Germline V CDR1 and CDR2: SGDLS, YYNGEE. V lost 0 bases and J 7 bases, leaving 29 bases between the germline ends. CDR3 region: CASSVVGPPSPTQGSNSPLHF. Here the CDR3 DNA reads TGTGCCAGCAGCGTAGTAGGGCCCCCATCCCCCACACAGGGATCGAATTCACCCCTCCACTTT.

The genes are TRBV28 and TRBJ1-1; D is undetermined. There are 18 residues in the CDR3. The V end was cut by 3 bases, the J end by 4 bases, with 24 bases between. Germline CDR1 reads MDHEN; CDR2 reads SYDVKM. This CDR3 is CASSFYYYPKQEGTEAFF. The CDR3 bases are TGTGCCAGCAGTTTTTATTACTACCCTAAGCAGGAGGGCACTGAAGCTTTCTTT.

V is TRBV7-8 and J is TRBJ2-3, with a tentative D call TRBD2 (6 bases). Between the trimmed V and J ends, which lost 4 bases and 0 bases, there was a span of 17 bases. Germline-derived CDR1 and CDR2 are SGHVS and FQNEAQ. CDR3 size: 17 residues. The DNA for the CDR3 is TGTGCCAGCAGCTCCCCAACTACAGCGGGTAGCACAGATACGCAGTATTTT. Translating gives CASSSPTTAGSTDTQYF.

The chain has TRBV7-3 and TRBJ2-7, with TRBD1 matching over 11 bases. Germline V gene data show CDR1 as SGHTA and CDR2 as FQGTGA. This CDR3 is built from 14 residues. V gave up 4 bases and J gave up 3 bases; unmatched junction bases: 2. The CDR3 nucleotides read TGTGCCAGCAGCTGGGGACAGGGGGGCTACGAGCAGTACTTC. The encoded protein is CASSWGQGGYEQYF.

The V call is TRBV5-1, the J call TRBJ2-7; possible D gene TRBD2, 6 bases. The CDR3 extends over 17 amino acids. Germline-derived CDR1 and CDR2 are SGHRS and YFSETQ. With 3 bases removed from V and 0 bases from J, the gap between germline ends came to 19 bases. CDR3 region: CASSSTRMGLISYEQYF. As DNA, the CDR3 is TGCGCCAGCAGCTCGACCCGGATGGGACTTATCTCCTACGAGCAGTACTTC.

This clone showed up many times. The CDR3 DNA is TGTGCCAGCTGCTACAGGGGAATGAACACTGAAGCTTTCTTT. It is translated as CASCYRGMNTEAFF. The V gene is TRBV27, the J gene TRBJ1-1; TRBD1 matches at 7 bases. CDR3 size: 14 residues. J gave up 0 bases and V 8 bases, and 6 bases lay outside the gene matches. CDR1 MNHEY and CDR2 SMNVEV come from the germline V gene (reference sequence).

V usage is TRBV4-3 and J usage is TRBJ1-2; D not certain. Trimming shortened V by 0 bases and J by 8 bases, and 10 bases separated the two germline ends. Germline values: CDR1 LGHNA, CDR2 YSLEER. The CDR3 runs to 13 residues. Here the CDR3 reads CASSQEKTKGYTF. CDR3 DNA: TGCGCCAGCAGCCAAGAGAAGACTAAAGGCTACACCTTC.

CDR3: CASSIGGGNYGYTF. CDR3 coding DNA: TGTGCCAGCTCTATCGGAGGGGGCAACTATGGCTACACCTTC. The rearrangement joins TRBV18 to TRBJ1-2; 7 nucleotides line up with TRBD1. V dropped 6 bases and J dropped 2; count of bases not matched to a gene: 6. The CDR3 has 14 amino acids. Germline V gene lookup returns CDR1 KGHSH and CDR2 LQKENI.

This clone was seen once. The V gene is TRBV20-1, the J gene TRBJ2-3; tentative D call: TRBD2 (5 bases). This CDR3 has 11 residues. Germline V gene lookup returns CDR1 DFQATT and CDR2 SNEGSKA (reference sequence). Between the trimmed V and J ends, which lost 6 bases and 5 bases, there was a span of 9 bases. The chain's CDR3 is CSAGVLDTQYF. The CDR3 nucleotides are TGCAGTGCCGGGGTGTTAGATACGCAGTATTTT.

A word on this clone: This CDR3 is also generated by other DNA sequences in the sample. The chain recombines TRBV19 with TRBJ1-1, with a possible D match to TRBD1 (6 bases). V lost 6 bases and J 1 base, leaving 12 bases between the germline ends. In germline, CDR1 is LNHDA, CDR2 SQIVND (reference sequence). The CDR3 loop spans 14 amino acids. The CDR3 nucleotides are TGTGCCAGTAGAAGTCGGGGACAGAACACTGAAGCTTTCTTT. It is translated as CASRSRGQNTEAFF.

Written as DNA, the CDR3 is TGTGCCAGCAGTTCCGGGACACCGGCGGGCCATCAGCCCCAGCATTTT. This encodes CASSSGTPAGHQPQHF. The chain uses TRBV27 and TRBJ1-5, with D maybe TRBD1 (6 bases). The CDR3 spans 16 residues. V lost 4 bases and J lost 5, with 18 bases in between. Germline V CDR1 and CDR2: MNHEY, SMNVEV (reference sequence).

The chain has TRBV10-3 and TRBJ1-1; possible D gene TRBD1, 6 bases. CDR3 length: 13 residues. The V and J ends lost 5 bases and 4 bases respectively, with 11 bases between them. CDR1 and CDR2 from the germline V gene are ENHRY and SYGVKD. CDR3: CAISKGGSTEAFF. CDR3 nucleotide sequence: TGTGCCATCAGTAAAGGGGGTTCCACTGAAGCTTTCTTT.

This CDR3 reads CASSPTGLNSPLHF. The DNA for the CDR3 is TGTGCCAGCTCACCGACAGGGCTCAATTCACCCCTCCACTTT. V is TRBV18 and J is TRBJ1-6; 7 nucleotides agree with TRBD1. The ends lost 3 bases at V and 7 bases at J; junction bases unmatched: 3. There are 14 residues in the CDR3. Germline V gene sequence: CDR1 KGHSH, CDR2 LQKENI. Full variable domain (rest looked up from reference TRBV18 and TRBJ1-6): NAGVMQNPRHLVRRRGQEARLRCSPMKGHSHVYWYRQLPEEGLKFMVYLQKENIIDESGMPKERFSAEFPKEGPSILRIQQVVRGDSAAYFCASSPTGLNSPLHFGNGTRLTVT.

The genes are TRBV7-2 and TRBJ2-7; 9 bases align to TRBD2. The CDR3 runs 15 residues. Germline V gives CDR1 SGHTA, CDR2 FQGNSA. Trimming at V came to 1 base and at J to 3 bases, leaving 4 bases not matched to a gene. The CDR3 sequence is CASSLGLAVNYEQYF. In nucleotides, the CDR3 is TGTGCCAGCAGCTTAGGACTAGCGGTTAACTACGAGCAGTACTTC. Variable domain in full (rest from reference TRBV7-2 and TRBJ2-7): GAGVSQSPSNKVTEKGKDVELRCDPISGHTALYWYRQSLGQGLEFLIYFQGNSAPDKSGLPSDRFSAERTGGSVSTLTIQRTQQEDSAVYLCASSLGLAVNYEQYFGPGTRLTVT.

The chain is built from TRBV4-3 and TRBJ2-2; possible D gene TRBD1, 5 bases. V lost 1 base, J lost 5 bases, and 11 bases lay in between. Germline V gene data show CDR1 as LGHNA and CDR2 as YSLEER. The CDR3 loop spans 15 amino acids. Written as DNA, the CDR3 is TGCGCCAGCAGCCAAGTCTCAGGGTGGACCGGGGAGCTGTTTTTT. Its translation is CASSQVSGWTGELFF.

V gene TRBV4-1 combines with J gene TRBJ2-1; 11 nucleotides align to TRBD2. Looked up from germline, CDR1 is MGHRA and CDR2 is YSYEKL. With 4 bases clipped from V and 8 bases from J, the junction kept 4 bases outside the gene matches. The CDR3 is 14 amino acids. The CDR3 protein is CASSLSGRDDEQFF. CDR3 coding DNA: TGCGCCAGCAGCCTTAGCGGGAGGGACGATGAGCAGTTCTTC.

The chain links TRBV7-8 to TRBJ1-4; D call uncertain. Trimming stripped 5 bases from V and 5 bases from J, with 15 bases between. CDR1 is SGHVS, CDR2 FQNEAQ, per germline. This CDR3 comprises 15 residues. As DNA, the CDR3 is TGTGCCAGCAGCCCGACCCCTAGTTCGAATGAAAAACTGTTTTTT. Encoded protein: CASSPTPSSNEKLFF.

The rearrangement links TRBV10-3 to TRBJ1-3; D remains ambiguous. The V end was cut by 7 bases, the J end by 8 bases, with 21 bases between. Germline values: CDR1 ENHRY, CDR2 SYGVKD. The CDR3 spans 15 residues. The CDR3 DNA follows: TGTGCCATCACTAAAGGTCCTTTCCTCGGGGACACCATATATTTT. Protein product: CAITKGPFLGDTIYF.

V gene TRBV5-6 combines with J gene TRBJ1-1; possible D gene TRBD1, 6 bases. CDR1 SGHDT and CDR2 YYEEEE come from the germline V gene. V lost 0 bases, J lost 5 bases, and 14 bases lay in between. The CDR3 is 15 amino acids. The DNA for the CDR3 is TGTGCCAGCAGCTTGGAGTTGCGGGGGCTTACTGAAGCTTTCTTT. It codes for CASSLELRGLTEAFF.

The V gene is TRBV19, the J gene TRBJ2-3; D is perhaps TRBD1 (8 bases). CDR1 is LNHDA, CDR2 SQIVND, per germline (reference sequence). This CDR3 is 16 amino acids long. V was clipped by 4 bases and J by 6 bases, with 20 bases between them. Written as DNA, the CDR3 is TGTGCCAGTAGTACCGGACAGGGACTATCGGGGGATACGCAGTATTTT. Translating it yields CASSTGQGLSGDTQYF.

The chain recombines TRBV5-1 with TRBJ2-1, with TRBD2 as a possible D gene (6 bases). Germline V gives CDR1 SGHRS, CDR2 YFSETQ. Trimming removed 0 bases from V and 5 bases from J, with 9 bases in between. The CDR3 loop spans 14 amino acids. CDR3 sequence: CASSLDRGNNEQFF. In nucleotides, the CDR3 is TGCGCCAGCAGCTTGGATCGGGGGAACAATGAGCAGTTCTTC.

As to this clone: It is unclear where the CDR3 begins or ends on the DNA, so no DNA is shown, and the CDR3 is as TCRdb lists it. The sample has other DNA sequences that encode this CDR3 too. The CDR3 region is CASSSSVNTEAFF. The chain couples TRBV12-3 or TRBV12-4 to TRBJ1-1. The CDR3 length is 13 residues, termini included.

The DNA for the CDR3 is TGTGCCAGCAGCGCCTCCTGGGGGGTCTATGGCTACACCTTC. It codes for CASSASWGVYGYTF. V is TRBV9 and J is TRBJ1-2, with D tentatively TRBD1 (5 bases). V was shortened by 3 bases and J by 4 bases, with 13 bases between the two germline ends. The CDR3 contains 14 residues. Germline V gene lookup returns CDR1 SGDLS and CDR2 YYNGEE.

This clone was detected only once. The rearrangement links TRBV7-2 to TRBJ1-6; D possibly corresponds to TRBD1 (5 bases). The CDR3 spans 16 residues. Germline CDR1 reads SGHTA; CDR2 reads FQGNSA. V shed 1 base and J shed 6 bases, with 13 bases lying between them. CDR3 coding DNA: TGTGCCAGCAGCTTAGGGGGCCCTTCTCGTAATTCACCCCTCCACTTT. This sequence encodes CASSLGGPSRNSPLHF.

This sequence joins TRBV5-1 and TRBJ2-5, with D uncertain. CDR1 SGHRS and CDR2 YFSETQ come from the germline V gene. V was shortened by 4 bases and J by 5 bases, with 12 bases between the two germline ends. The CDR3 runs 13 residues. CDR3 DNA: TGCGCCAGCAGCGGCAGGCCGTGGGAGACCCAGTACTTC. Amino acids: CASSGRPWETQYF.